This T cell receptor beta chain is from a study of cytomegalovirus exposure and HLA in healthy donors. Trimming removed 5 bases from V and 3 bases from J; junction bases left unmatched: 7. Germline lookup yields CDR1 SGHVS and CDR2 FQNEAQ. This CDR3 contains 14 residues. 60 Vbeta and 13 Jbeta primers were used in PCR. Source study methods: Tens of millions of unique TCR beta chains, 10 million to 14 million shared, were counted in a later analysis. Generated by immunoSEQ multiplex PCR, the TCRdb table keeps only in-frame clones and is missing some. The V and J calls and the clone size are those of that table, but D and trimming were determined from the DNA. The sample consists of some 140,000 clones, around 80% of them appearing once. Study findings and constraints: No immune exposure information besides CMV serostatus was available. A few V segments could not be told apart, such as TRBV6-2 and TRBV6-3, and were left out.

A word on this clone: Its antigen is unknown.

The gene calls are TRBV7-8 and TRBJ2-7, with 7 bases fitting TRBD2. The sequenced sample was PBMCs. This clonotype was obtained from a woman aged 45-60 years in good health and CMV-seropositive. CDR3 DNA: TGTGCCAGCAGCACCTCGGGACTAATCTACGAGCAGTACTTC. Protein sequence: CASSTSGLIYEQYF.